This T cell receptor beta chain was retrieved from a study of blood T cell repertoires in COVID-19. Participants, 18 to 89 years old, spanned fewer than 30 US areas. Clinical history reported by participants formed the basis on which cohorts were assigned. Assay used: immunoSEQ multiplex PCR; TCRdb lists only in-frame clones, some missing. The sample records 240,000 or so clones, approximately 86% being singletons. In germline, CDR1 is SQVTM, CDR2 ANQGSEA. Trimming shortened V by 1 base and J by 0 bases, and 5 bases separated the two germline ends. The CDR3 consists of 13 residues. The chain combines TRBV29-1 with TRBJ2-3; unclear D gene. The origin of this receptor is a woman aged 40 to 49 with acute COVID-19. Material: PBMCs or T cells enriched from blood (not recorded which). The CDR3 sequence is CSVEAPSTDTQYF. CDR3 bases: TGCAGCGTTGAAGCTCCTAGCACAGATACGCAGTATTTT.